The entry below gives a single T cell receptor (beta chain) sequence along with its context. The antigen is undetermined. The source material, roughly 18-30 mg of unsorted bulk tissue, was used to co-extract RNA and DNA. This sample is drawn from a study of tumor-infiltrating lymphocytes in primary liver carcinoma. Background on the study: Patients comprised men and women whose ages fell between 30 and 69 years. Roughly 3.5 to 7.13 million productive TCRbeta reads came from each sample, comparable across tissue types.

The ends lost 5 bases at V and 2 bases at J; junction bases unmatched: 3. Per germline, CDR1 SEHNR and CDR2 FQNEAQ (reference sequence). The CDR3 length is 15 residues. Priming with a constant-region primer yielded TCR beta cDNA from 400 to 500 ng total RNA. ARM-PCR, slightly modified, supplied the TCR beta libraries through three nested multiplex PCR rounds. TRBV1-TRBV30 forward and Cbeta reverse primers drove the first two approximately 10-cycle rounds. TCRdb analysed the multiplex PCR reads with MiXCR anew, one entry per CDR3 protein. The sample consists of about 110,000 distinct CDR3 sequences, about 68% of them appearing once. Study findings and constraints: Significantly greater top-250-clone fractions characterized tumors relative to blood (p = 0.039).

This TCR was recovered from a woman between 55 and 75 years old with primary liver carcinoma and hepatitis B virus infection. Material for sequencing was liver tumor tissue from sampling region 1. Specified subset: tumor region T1, superior pole. The rearrangement links TRBV7-9 to TRBJ2-4; TRBD1 matches 10 bases. CDR3 sequence reads: CASSPTGGTKNIQYF. Here the CDR3 DNA reads TGTGCCAGCAGCCCGACAGGGGGCACCAAAAACATTCAGTACTTC.